The 18 T cell receptor beta chains reported below all come from one sample, sequenced in a study of T-cell memory formation after mild COVID-19 (dated by TCRdb to 2020 to 2023). The library was obtained by 5' RACE. The sequencer was an Illumina NovaSeq 6000. Clones were called with MiXCR by TCRdb after fastp trimmed the public reads at Q25, and only in-frame beta chains were retained. CDR3 protein sequences are deduplicated, and each keeps its most common genes and DNA. The sample table contains 290,000 or so distinct CDR3 sequences; only one count was recorded for roughly a fifth of them. The ten largest clones take up 21% of the sample. Sequencing was done on a sample of PBMCs or a T cell subset sorted from them (not recorded which). Receptors were obtained from a man between 18 and 29 years old who had mild COVID-19 (a few samples of this study predate the infection). The sample titles of this study are shuffled in the database, so cell type and time point are left out; the donor was told from shared clones.

The rearrangement joins TRBV6-2 or TRBV6-3 to TRBJ1-1, with D possibly being TRBD1 (6 bases). The CDR3 is 15 residues long. In germline, CDR1 is MNHEY, CDR2 SVGEGT. Trimming removed 2 bases from V and 1 base from J, with 11 bases in between. In nucleotides, the CDR3 is TGTGCCAGCAGTTACCCCTTGGACAGGAACACTGAAGCTTTCTTT. It codes for CASSYPLDRNTEAFF.

This clonotype was detected a few times. V usage is TRBV24-1 and J usage is TRBJ2-2; D could derive from TRBD1 or TRBD2 (5 bases each). Germline V CDR1 and CDR2: KGHDR, SFDVKD. Trimming shortened V by 4 bases and J by 12 bases, and 26 bases separated the two germline ends. The CDR3 length is 17 residues. CDR3 nucleotide sequence: TGTGCCACCAGTGAAACCGTCGGACAAGCTACCGGGGTGAAGCTGTTTTTT. Protein sequence: CATSETVGQATGVKLFF.

This chain uses TRBV4-3 with TRBJ1-4; a weak D match, TRBD1 (5 bases). The germline V gene encodes CDR1 LGHNA and CDR2 YSLEER. V dropped 0 bases and J dropped 0 bases, with 11 bases sitting between them. This CDR3 has 17 residues. The CDR3 here is CASSQDLDRSTNEKLFF. The CDR3 DNA is TGCGCCAGCAGCCAAGATCTTGACAGATCAACTAATGAAAAACTGTTTTTT.

This sequence joins TRBV9 and TRBJ2-5, with a possible D match to TRBD1 (5 bases). The germline V gene encodes CDR1 SGDLS and CDR2 YYNGEE. This CDR3 spans 16 amino acids. Trimming pared 3 bases from V and 2 bases from J, leaving 17 bases between. CDR3 residues: CASSERSRAFQETQYF. The CDR3 DNA is TGTGCCAGCAGCGAACGATCCAGGGCGTTTCAAGAGACCCAGTACTTC.

This clonotype has a handful of counts. This rearrangement joins TRBV24-1 to TRBJ2-3; 7 bases match TRBD1. Germline CDR1 reads KGHDR; CDR2 reads SFDVKD. With 7 bases clipped from V and 5 bases from J, the junction kept 8 bases outside the gene matches. The CDR3 runs to 14 residues. As DNA, the CDR3 is TGTGCCACCAGGGGGTCAGGGGGTGAAGATACGCAGTATTTT. Translated, it gives CATRGSGGEDTQYF.

This chain uses TRBV27 with TRBJ1-1, with D maybe TRBD1 (6 bases). Between the trimmed V and J ends, which lost 5 bases and 1 base, there was a span of 11 bases. The V gene's germline CDR1 is MNHEY and CDR2 SMNVEV (reference sequence). There are 14 residues in the CDR3. CDR3 loop: CASSNTGPNTEAFF. Written as DNA, the CDR3 is TGTGCCAGCAGTAATACAGGGCCGAACACTGAAGCTTTCTTT.

The V gene is TRBV6-2 or TRBV6-3, the J gene TRBJ2-3; possibly TRBD1 or TRBD2 for D (5 bases each). The V gene's germline CDR1 is MNHEY and CDR2 SVGEGT. The CDR3 covers 14 residues. V lost 9 bases to trimming and J lost 2 bases, with 15 bases between them. CDR3 in DNA: TGTGCCAGTCTCCGGGACGGCTTCACAGATACGCAGTATTTT. This gives the protein CASLRDGFTDTQYF.

The chain is built from TRBV5-1 and TRBJ2-3; the D gene is possibly TRBD2 (5 bases). The germline CDR1 and CDR2 sequences are SGHRS and YFSETQ. The CDR3 covers 14 residues. Deletions cut 0 bases from V and 3 bases from J, with 8 bases between. The CDR3 spells CASSLDGDTDTQYF. Written as DNA, the CDR3 is TGCGCCAGCAGCTTGGACGGGGATACAGATACGCAGTATTTT.

CDR3 coding DNA: TGTGCCAGCAGCCGACGGGAGACAGGCGACACCGGGGAGCTGTTTTTT. Translation: CASSRRETGDTGELFF. V and J are TRBV7-9 and TRBJ2-2; D may match TRBD1 or TRBD2 (6 bases each). CDR3 length equals 16 residues. V lost 5 bases to trimming and J lost 3 bases, with 16 bases between them. The V gene's germline CDR1 is SEHNR and CDR2 FQNEAQ (reference sequence). Complete variable domain (other parts from reference TRBV7-9 and TRBJ2-2): DTGVSQNPRHKITKRGQNVTFRCDPISEHNRLYWYRQTLGQGPEFLTYFQNEAQLEKSRLLSDRFSAERPKGSFSTLEIQRTEQGDSAMYLCASSRRETGDTGELFFGEGSRLTVL.

There are a few counts of this clonotype. This chain joins TRBV2 and TRBJ1-2; 9 nucleotides align to TRBD1. The CDR3 runs to 13 residues. Germline trimming cut 7 bases from V and 5 bases from J; bases unmatched to any gene: 5. CDR1 SNHLY and CDR2 FYNNEI come from the germline V gene. CDR3 DNA: TGTGCCAGCAAGCGGGACAGGGTGTATGGCTACACCTTC. It is translated as CASKRDRVYGYTF.

This clonotype has more than one count but fewer than ten. This sequence joins TRBV19 and TRBJ1-2; 9 nucleotides agree with TRBD1. The germline CDR1 and CDR2 sequences are LNHDA and SQIVND (reference sequence). The CDR3 runs to 14 residues. The V gene end was trimmed by 3 bases and the J gene end by 5 bases; junction bases not matched to a gene: 4. CDR3 sequence (DNA): TGTGCCAGTAGTATCGGGGACAGGGAATATGGCTACACCTTC. Translating it yields CASSIGDREYGYTF.

This clonotype was observed a handful of times. The J gene is TRBJ2-3, the V gene TRBV27, with 7 bases aligning to TRBD2. This CDR3 is 14 amino acids long. The ends lost 5 bases at V and 8 bases at J; junction bases unmatched: 10. The germline CDR1 and CDR2 sequences are MNHEY and SMNVEV (reference sequence). As DNA, the CDR3 is TGTGCCAGCAGTCAGGGACTACCCCGGGGTACGCAGTATTTT. Amino acid sequence: CASSQGLPRGTQYF.

CDR3: CASSRRTGAGETQYF. For the CDR3, the DNA is TGTGCCAGCAGCCGTCGGACAGGGGCGGGCGAGACCCAGTACTTC. V usage is TRBV5-6 and J usage is TRBJ2-5, with 9 bases that match TRBD1. Germline lookup yields CDR1 SGHDT and CDR2 YYEEEE. This CDR3 has 15 residues. V was pared by 4 bases and J by 5 bases, with 9 bases of the junction left unmatched.

This clonotype was seen a few times. V usage is TRBV6-4 and J usage is TRBJ2-7, with 7 bases that match TRBD1. The germline V gene has CDR1 MRHNA and CDR2 SNTAGT. V was clipped by 4 bases and J by 3 bases; unmatched bases: 6. The CDR3 is made up of 14 amino acids. CDR3 nucleotides: TGTGCCAGCAGTGGACAGGGACGGGACTACGAGCAGTACGTC. Translating it yields CASSGQGRDYEQYV.

The chain couples TRBV28 to TRBJ2-1, with TRBD2 as a possible D gene (6 bases). Trimming cost V 3 bases and J 7 bases, with 19 bases left between them. Germline CDR1 is MDHEN and CDR2 is SYDVKM. This CDR3 region has 16 residues. DNA of the CDR3: TGTGCCAGCAGTTTTTCCCCCTCGACTAGAAGGAATGAGCAGTTCTTC. Translated, it gives CASSFSPSTRRNEQFF.

The J gene is TRBJ2-3, the V gene TRBV20-1, with TRBD1 matching over 10 bases. CDR1 is DFQATT and CDR2 is SNEGSKA in the germline V gene (reference sequence). CDR3 length: 15 residues. J lost 2 bases, V lost 5 bases, and 7 bases had no gene match. The CDR3 DNA reads TGCAGTGCTCATGGACAGGGGGGACCCACAGATACGCAGTATTTT. This translates into CSAHGQGGPTDTQYF.

This clonotype was found a few times. The rearrangement links TRBV20-1 to TRBJ1-6; D is perhaps TRBD1 (5 bases). V was shortened by 5 bases and J by 7 bases, with 15 bases between the two germline ends. The CDR3 contains 14 residues. Germline loops: CDR1 DFQATT, CDR2 SNEGSKA (reference sequence). CDR3 region: CSARGTPGNSPLHF. In nucleotides, the CDR3 is TGCAGTGCTCGAGGGACCCCCGGGAATTCACCCCTCCACTTT.

This clonotype was seen more than once but under ten times. The genes are TRBV5-5 and TRBJ2-7; D unresolved. The CDR3 is 16 amino acids. The germline gives CDR1 SGHKS, CDR2 YYEKEE (reference sequence). V dropped 2 bases and J dropped 2 bases, with 17 bases sitting between them. The CDR3 here is CASSLGPQKGPYEQYF. The CDR3 DNA is TGTGCCAGCAGCTTAGGACCCCAAAAGGGCCCCTACGAGCAGTACTTC. Looking up the rest from reference TRBV5-5 and TRBJ2-7 gives the full variable domain: DAGVTQSPTHLIKTRGQQVTLRCSPISGHKSVSWYQQVLGQGPQFIFQYYEKEERGRGNFPDRFSARQFPNYSSELNVNALLLGDSALYLCASSLGPQKGPYEQYFGPGTRLTVT.